Listed here are 25 T cell receptor beta chains from one sample, sequenced in a study of blood T cell repertoires in COVID-19. TCRdb keeps only in-frame clones here, not all; method: immunoSEQ multiplex PCR. The sample carries about 330,000 clones, more than 70% recorded once. Sequencing was performed on peripheral blood. Receptor source: a woman aged 45-65 years with acute or convalescent COVID-19.

J is TRBJ2-5 and V is TRBV5-4, with 12 bases lining up with TRBD2. The CDR3 runs 14 residues. In germline, CDR1 is SGHNT, CDR2 YYREEE (reference sequence). With 2 bases clipped from V and 5 bases from J, the junction kept 1 base outside the gene matches. The CDR3 region is CASSLGLAGETQYF. CDR3 in DNA: TGTGCCAGCAGCTTAGGACTAGCGGGGGAGACCCAGTACTTC.

CDR3 loop: CSVLTGYRIRAKNIQYF. CDR3 DNA sequence: TGCAGCGTCCTGACAGGGTATAGGATCCGAGCCAAAAACATTCAGTACTTC. The chain is built from TRBV29-1 and TRBJ2-4; 7 nucleotides line up with TRBD1. The trim removed 6 bases at V and 0 bases at J, leaving 14 bases unmatched. Germline V gene lookup returns CDR1 SQVTM and CDR2 ANQGSEA. This CDR3 has 17 amino acids.

J is TRBJ1-2 and V is TRBV6-6, with 8 bases lining up with TRBD1. Germline CDR1 and CDR2: MNHNY and SVGAGI (reference sequence). V was pared by 7 bases and J by 8 bases, with 15 bases of the junction left unmatched. The CDR3 spans 15 residues. The CDR3 protein is CASIGTGRLGGGYTF. The CDR3 DNA follows: TGTGCCAGCATCGGGACAGGCCGCCTCGGTGGCGGCTACACCTTC.

Concerning this clone: At one boundary the junction diverges from the germline segment, which might be a read error. The gene calls are TRBV19 and TRBJ2-7; a possible D gene is TRBD1 (7 bases). Germline lookup yields CDR1 LNHDA and CDR2 SQIVND (reference sequence). This CDR3 region has 15 residues. This chain's CDR3 is CASSIGGTVSYEQYF. DNA of the CDR3: TGTGCCAGTAGCATAGGCGGGACAGTCTCCTACGAGCAGTACTTC.

The chain uses TRBV7-8 and TRBJ2-2; tentatively, D is TRBD1 (6 bases). Deletions cut 6 bases from V and 1 base from J, with 15 bases between. CDR1 and CDR2 from the germline V gene are SGHVS and FQNEAQ. This CDR3 contains 16 residues. CDR3 DNA sequence: TGTGCCAGCAGACCCCGGACAGTCCGGAACACCGGGGAGCTGTTTTTT. Protein: CASRPRTVRNTGELFF.

The chain couples TRBV29-1 to TRBJ2-1, with 7 bases matching TRBD1. Trimming cost V 4 bases and J 3 bases; bases outside gene matches: 6. The CDR3 consists of 14 residues. Germline CDR1 SQVTM, CDR2 ANQGSEA. DNA of the CDR3: TGCAGCGTTGCCGTGGGACAGAACTACAATGAGCAGTTCTTC. Its translation: CSVAVGQNYNEQFF.

This chain uses TRBV30 with TRBJ2-1, with 9 bases aligning to TRBD1. The CDR3 totals 16 residues. Germline V CDR1 and CDR2: GTSNPN, SVGIG (reference sequence). The trim removed 3 bases at V and 4 bases at J, leaving 10 bases unmatched. Here the CDR3 reads CAWSPPDRGEYNEQFF. In DNA, the CDR3 is TGTGCCTGGAGCCCACCCGACAGGGGGGAATACAATGAGCAGTTCTTC.

The chain has TRBV30 and TRBJ2-2, with unresolved D. The V end lost 5 bases, the J end lost 6 bases, and 10 bases lay between the germline ends. Germline V gene data show CDR1 as GTSNPN and CDR2 as SVGIG (reference sequence). The CDR3 runs 12 residues. In DNA, the CDR3 is TGTGCCTGGGCCCCATCAGCCGGGGAGCTGTTTTTT. As protein: CAWAPSAGELFF. Drawing the rest from reference TRBV30 and TRBJ2-2, the complete variable domain is SQTIHQWPATLVQPVGSPLSLECTVEGTSNPNLYWYRQAAGRGLQLLFYSVGIGQISSEVPQNLSASRPQDRQFILSSKKLLLSDSGFYLCAWAPSAGELFFGEGSRLTVL.

This clone was seen at least ten times. The rearrangement uses TRBV19 and TRBJ1-5; D possibly corresponds to TRBD1 (6 bases). The V and J ends lost 5 bases and 6 bases respectively, with 14 bases between them. Germline CDR1 is LNHDA and CDR2 is SQIVND (reference sequence). The CDR3 totals 14 residues. The chain's CDR3 is CASSPNRAGQPQHF. CDR3 coding DNA: TGTGCCAGTAGTCCCAACAGGGCGGGTCAGCCCCAGCATTTT.

V and J are TRBV19 and TRBJ1-5, with a weak D call TRBD1 (5 bases). CDR1 is LNHDA and CDR2 is SQIVND in the germline V gene (reference sequence). Trimming shortened V by 3 bases and J by 0 bases, and 12 bases separated the two germline ends. This CDR3 has 16 residues. The CDR3 region is CASSIWGGNSNQPQHF. As DNA, the CDR3 is TGTGCCAGTAGTATCTGGGGCGGGAATAGCAATCAGCCCCAGCATTTT.

This chain uses TRBV25-1 with TRBJ1-3; TRBD1 aligns across 7 bases. V trimming: 5 bases; J trimming: 2 bases; junction bases outside the gene matches: 12. This CDR3 is built from 17 residues. Germline CDR1 and CDR2: MGHDK and SYGVNS. The CDR3 protein is CASSPVTGLSTGNTIYF. CDR3 nucleotides: TGTGCCAGCAGTCCAGTGACAGGGTTAAGCACTGGAAACACCATATATTTT.

This chain joins TRBV14 and TRBJ2-5; TRBD2 matches at 7 bases. CDR3 length equals 16 residues. The V and J ends lost 4 bases and 2 bases, in that order; junction bases with no gene match: 10. Germline-derived CDR1 and CDR2 are SGHDN and FVKESK. CDR3 nucleotide sequence: TGTGCCAGCAGCCCCCTGGCGGGAGTAGGACAAGAGACCCAGTACTTC. The encoded protein is CASSPLAGVGQETQYF.

J is TRBJ1-1 and V is TRBV5-1; D is ambiguous. The CDR3 spans 13 residues. Trimming removed 0 bases from V and 4 bases from J, with 7 bases in between. CDR1 is SGHRS and CDR2 is YFSETQ in the germline V gene. The DNA for the CDR3 is TGCGCCAGCAGCTTGGGACAATTCACTGAAGCTTTCTTT. Protein: CASSLGQFTEAFF.

Only a few counts were recorded for this clone. The chain uses TRBV5-4 and TRBJ2-4; 10 bases match TRBD2. The CDR3 has 16 amino acids. Germline values: CDR1 SGHNT, CDR2 YYREEE (reference sequence). V was pared by 4 bases and J by 2 bases, with 6 bases of the junction left unmatched. The CDR3 DNA reads TGTGCCAGCAGCCCCAGCGGGGGGGTAACCAAAAACATTCAGTACTTC. This encodes CASSPSGGVTKNIQYF.

DNA for the CDR3: TGTGCCATCAGTGATGGGGGAGCGGGCTATGGCTACACCTTC. It yields the protein CAISDGGAGYGYTF. The rearrangement uses TRBV10-3 and TRBJ1-2; TRBD1 is a possible D gene (5 bases). This CDR3 spans 14 amino acids. V was pared by 3 bases and J by 4 bases, with 12 bases between. In germline, CDR1 is ENHRY, CDR2 SYGVKD.

The gene calls are TRBV30 and TRBJ2-1, with TRBD2 matching over 13 bases. Germline CDR1 and CDR2: GTSNPN and SVGIG (reference sequence). The J segment lost 8 bases and the V segment lost 0 bases, leaving 10 bases of the junction unmatched. CDR3 length equals 17 residues. Here the CDR3 DNA reads TGTGCCTGGAGTGTACTAGCGGGAGGGCAGAGCAGGCATGAGCAGTTCTTC. It specifies CAWSVLAGGQSRHEQFF.

The chain couples TRBV3-1 (or the pseudogene TRBV3-2) to TRBJ2-7; TRBD2 agrees at 11 bases. Unmatched junction bases numbered 3, after V lost 2 bases and J lost 0 bases. Germline lookup yields CDR1 LGHDT and CDR2 YNNKEL (reference sequence). The CDR3 runs 16 residues. The CDR3 region is CASSQRTSGSSYEQYF. The CDR3 region has the DNA TGTGCCAGCAGCCAACGAACTAGCGGGAGCTCCTACGAGCAGTACTTC.

V usage is TRBV6-5 and J usage is TRBJ1-2; 11 positions agree with TRBD1. J was trimmed by 5 bases and V by 6 bases; bases with no gene match: 5. Germline assignment: CDR1 MNHEY and CDR2 SVGAGI. CDR3 length equals 14 residues. The CDR3 spells CASRAGQGAYGYTF. The CDR3 DNA sequence: TGTGCCAGCAGGGCAGGACAGGGGGCGTATGGCTACACCTTC.

The chain couples TRBV5-1 to TRBJ2-3, with TRBD1 matching 8 bases. Germline V gene data show CDR1 as SGHRS and CDR2 as YFSETQ. Losses at the gene ends were 4 bases for V and 6 bases for J; bases not matched to a gene: 1. This CDR3 region has 12 residues. CDR3 bases: TGCGCCAGCAGCCAGGGGGCTGATACGCAGTATTTT. Protein sequence: CASSQGADTQYF.

This CDR3 reads CASSEGQGYYGYTF. CDR3 DNA sequence: TGTGCCAGCAGTGAGGGGCAGGGCTACTATGGCTACACCTTC. The chain carries TRBV6-1 and TRBJ1-2, with a possible D match to TRBD1 (5 bases). The CDR3 consists of 14 residues. Between the trimmed V and J ends, which lost 3 bases and 3 bases, there was a span of 11 bases. Germline V gives CDR1 MNHNS, CDR2 SASEGT.

This chain connects TRBV10-1 to TRBJ2-3; 10 bases fit TRBD2. CDR3 length equals 17 residues. Trimming removed 1 base from V and 5 bases from J; junction bases left unmatched: 9. CDR1 and CDR2 (germline): WNHNN, SYGVQD (reference sequence). The CDR3 spells CASSEWVLAGVRDTQYF. CDR3 bases: TGCGCCAGCAGTGAGTGGGTCCTAGCGGGAGTTAGAGATACGCAGTATTTT.

The chain joins TRBV5-4 to TRBJ2-7, with D maybe TRBD2 (6 bases). Germline CDR1 is SGHNT and CDR2 is YYREEE (reference sequence). The V gene lost 4 bases and the J gene lost 6 bases, with 29 bases spanning the gap. CDR3 length equals 18 residues. DNA for the CDR3: TGTGCCAGCAGCCCGGTCCCCCCAGGAGGGCTCAGTCTAGCCGAGCAGTACTTC. This codes for CASSPVPPGGLSLAEQYF.

A single count supports this clone. The chain carries TRBV5-1 and TRBJ2-1; 11 bases match TRBD2. The CDR3 is made up of 14 amino acids. J was trimmed by 6 bases and V by 6 bases; bases with no gene match: 5. Germline V gene lookup returns CDR1 SGHRS and CDR2 YFSETQ. This CDR3 reads CASIRLAGSNEQFF. The CDR3 nucleotides read TGCGCCAGCATTAGACTAGCGGGAAGCAATGAGCAGTTCTTC.

The chain uses TRBV7-9 and TRBJ1-5; 9 bases match TRBD1. Trimming removed 5 bases from V and 15 bases from J; junction bases left unmatched: 17. CDR3 length: 15 amino acids. The V gene's germline CDR1 is SEHNR and CDR2 FQNEAQ (reference sequence). CDR3: CASSPWTGVHDFVHF. In nucleotides, the CDR3 is TGTGCCAGCAGCCCATGGACAGGGGTACATGATTTCGTGCATTTT.

Only one count was recorded for this clone. The chain couples TRBV29-1 to TRBJ2-1; 9 positions match TRBD2. The CDR3 is 14 residues long. Germline V gives CDR1 SQVTM, CDR2 ANQGSEA. The trim removed 4 bases at V and 4 bases at J, leaving 5 bases unmatched. The DNA for the CDR3 is TGCAGCGTTGGTAACCTAGCGGGGTACAATGAGCAGTTCTTC. Encoded protein: CSVGNLAGYNEQFF.